This T cell receptor (beta chain) was obtained from a study of shared clonotypes between healthy human individuals (dated by TCRdb to 2020 to 2021). The study in broad terms: The cohort comprised two women and three men aged 18 to 49 years. Per donor, three plates each were used for CD4 naive and CD4 memory, two for CD8 naive, and one for CD8 memory. Blood TCR repertoires of five healthy adults were deeply sequenced to estimate repertoire size and the extent of clonotype sharing between individuals. To increase sequencing depth and limit assay-specific biases, different laboratories used diverse techniques to prepare libraries and sequence TCR repertoires. Between about 0.8 and 9 billion PBMCs per donor were obtained by leukapheresis. Study-level results and caveats: Because the study included only a small number of donors, the genetic and exposure-history diversity represented was limited. Sampling was restricted to blood, and TCR repertoires in tissues likely differ from the TCR repertoires found in blood. Higher generation probabilities were observed for clonotypes shared by all four sorted-subset donors than for non-shared clonotypes. When a handful of donors were compared, the shared fraction of clonotypes was roughly 5% for naive CD4, approximately 3.5% for naive CD8, roughly 2.5% for memory CD4, and 0.3% to 0.5% for memory CD8. Incomplete sequencing was indicated by rarefaction of sorted-subset datasets, despite the large sequencing depth. Naive subsets generally had larger estimated clonotype richness than memory subsets. Pairwise subsampling led to the expectation that sequencing depth would affect the degree of clonotype sharing among donors.

Using the deep immunoSEQ assay, multiplex PCR amplified TCR CDR3 regions from genomic DNA. Extracted genomic DNA from each cell subset was spread evenly across all wells of several immunoSEQ 96-well plates, with each plate serving as a replicate. For sorted subsets, each replicate PCR was loaded with about 0.2 ug genomic DNA, equivalent to 30,000 to 35,000 T cell genomes. Purified libraries were measured with a Qubit 3.0 fluorometer, size-checked on a Bioanalyzer 2100, and measured again with the KAPA Library Quantification kit. Every immunoSEQ 96-well plate was sequenced on a dedicated single-read 150-cycle Illumina NextSeq 550 flow cell. The original pipeline was this. Because the immunoSEQ output included only junctional sequences and no quality scores, the filtering could not be the same as the filtering used for full-length reads. Sequences were annotated with PyIR, a Python wrapper for IgBLAST v1.9, using IMGT germline references to assign V/J genes and CDR3. Reads with weak V/J assignments (E-value above 1e-6), missing CDR3, stop codons, out-of-frame junctions, or ambiguous translated residues were removed. V3J clonotypes were defined by identical inferred V gene, J gene, and CDR3 amino acid sequence. Percentage overlap between repertoires was computed as shared unique clonotypes divided by the size of the smaller repertoire. RTK rarefaction, the Chao1 estimator, and Recon v2.1 estimates of unobserved clonotypes were used to assess repertoire richness. Generation probabilities were computed with OLGA for all TCRbeta clonotypes obtained by the gDNA method from several donors. The source is immuneACCESS, and TCRdb retained only in-frame sequences with V and J called. Part of the clones is not carried over; for the studies checked, unresolved V genes explain less than half of this, and the remainder is unexplained. D and trimming were read from the DNA, whereas the V and J calls and clone size are those reported in that table. This sample lists some 580,000 clones; approximately 97% were detected once. Clones ranked in the top ten supply 0.055% to 0.07% of the sample.

Remarks on this clone: No cognate antigen has been identified for it. No much larger clonotype is one base removed from it; base qualities were not supplied.

Healthy HIV-negative adults with no recently reported acute infections or vaccinations were included as donors. Only Caucasian adults living in Nashville, Tennessee, USA were represented among the donors. CD4+ T cells were enriched by magnetic negative selection; naive cells were then positively selected on CD45RA, and the negative fraction formed the memory subset. After blood collection by leukapheresis, PBMCs were isolated using Ficoll-Histopaque density gradient centrifugation and then cryopreserved in the vapor phase of liquid nitrogen. Purity and quantity of every magnetically sorted T cell population were checked by analytical flow cytometry. Genomic DNA was isolated from each sorted fraction and quantified by UV absorbance on a Nanodrop 2000c. The germline V gene gives CDR1 as SNHLY and CDR2 as FYNNEI. The CDR3 runs 14 amino acids, cysteine and phenylalanine included. CDR3 DNA only is kept here, 42 bases in frame from base 1.

The chain employs TRBV2 and TRBJ2-5; TRBD1 is perhaps the D gene, given 6 matching bases. The J call may be incorrect, as the DNA end agrees better with TRBJ2-7. The sequenced material came from naive CD4+ T cells sorted from blood. In light of the paper, this sample's cell subset or site label describes: CD45RA+ positively selected. The clonotype originates from a woman in her twenties or thirties in good health. Read as DNA, the sequence is TGTGCCAGCAGTGCGCAGGGGACCCCCTACGAGCAGTACTTC. This yields the protein CASSAQGTPYEQYF.